This T cell receptor beta chain was identified during a study of early T cells in non-severe SARS-CoV-2 infection. General observations from the study: The study's VDJdb matching favored anti-spike CD8 responses and missed private and CD4 specificities.

The germline gives CDR1 SGHTA, CDR2 FQGNSA. Trimming removed 5 bases at V and 4 bases at J, with 17 bases between. CDR3 length equals 15 residues. This clonotype was detected many times. Its antigen is unknown. The TCR library protocol attached unique molecular identifiers to the individual cDNA molecules. In TCRdb, the 5' RACE reads were re-called with MiXCR into one record per CDR3 protein. The sample carries about 42,000 distinct CDR3 sequences, 5% to 6.5% recorded once. The starting material was whole blood, obtained at baseline. The receptor was isolated from an adult who was a healthcare worker with PCR-confirmed SARS-CoV-2 infection or an uninfected control (not recorded which). J is TRBJ1-1 and V is TRBV7-2; tentative D call: TRBD1 (6 bases). CDR3 nucleotide sequence: TGTGCCAGCAGCATCACGGGGGCGATAGGCACTGAAGCTTTCTTT. It codes for CASSITGAIGTEAFF.